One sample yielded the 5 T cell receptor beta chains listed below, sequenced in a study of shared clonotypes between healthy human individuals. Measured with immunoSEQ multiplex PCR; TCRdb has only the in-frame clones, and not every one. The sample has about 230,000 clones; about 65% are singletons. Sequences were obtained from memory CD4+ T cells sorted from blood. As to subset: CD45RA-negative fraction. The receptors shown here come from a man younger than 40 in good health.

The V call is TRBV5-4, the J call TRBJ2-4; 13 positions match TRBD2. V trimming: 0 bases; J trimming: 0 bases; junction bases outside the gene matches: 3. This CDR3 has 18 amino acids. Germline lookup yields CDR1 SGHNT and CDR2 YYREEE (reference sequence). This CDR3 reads CASSLGLAGGGAKNIQYF. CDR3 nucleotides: TGTGCCAGCAGCTTGGGACTAGCGGGAGGTGGAGCCAAAAACATTCAGTACTTC.

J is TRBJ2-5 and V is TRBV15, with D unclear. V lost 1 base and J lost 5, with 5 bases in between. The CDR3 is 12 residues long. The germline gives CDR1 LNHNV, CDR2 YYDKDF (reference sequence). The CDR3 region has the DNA TGTGCCACCAGCAGAGTTAGGGAGACCCAGTACTTC. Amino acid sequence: CATSRVRETQYF. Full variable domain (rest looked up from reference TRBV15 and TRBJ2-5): DAMVIQNPRYQVTQFGKPVTLSCSQTLNHNVMYWYQQKSSQAPKLLFHYYDKDFNNEADTPDNFQSRRPNTSFCFLDIRSPGLGDTAMYLCATSRVRETQYFGPGTRLLVL.

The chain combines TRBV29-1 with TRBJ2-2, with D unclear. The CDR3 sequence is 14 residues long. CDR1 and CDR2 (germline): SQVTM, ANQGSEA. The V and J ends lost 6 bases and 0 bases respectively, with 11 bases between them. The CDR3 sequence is CSVTTETNTGELFF. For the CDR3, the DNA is TGCAGCGTGACAACAGAGACGAACACCGGGGAGCTGTTTTTT.

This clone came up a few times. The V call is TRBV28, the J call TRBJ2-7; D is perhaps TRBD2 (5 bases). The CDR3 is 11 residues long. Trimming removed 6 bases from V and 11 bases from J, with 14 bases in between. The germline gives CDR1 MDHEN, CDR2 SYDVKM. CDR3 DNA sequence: TGTGCCAGCAGCTCAAACACCGGGGAGTACTTC. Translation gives CASSSNTGEYF.

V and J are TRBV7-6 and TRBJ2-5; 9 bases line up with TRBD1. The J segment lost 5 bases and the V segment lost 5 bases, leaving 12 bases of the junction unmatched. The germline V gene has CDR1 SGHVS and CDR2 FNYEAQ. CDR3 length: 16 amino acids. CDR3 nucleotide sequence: TGTGCCAGCAGCACACCGGGACAGGGAGGTCTTGAGACCCAGTACTTC. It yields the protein CASSTPGQGGLETQYF. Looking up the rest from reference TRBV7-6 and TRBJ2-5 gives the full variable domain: GAGVSQSPRYKVTKRGQDVALRCDPISGHVSLYWYRQALGQGPEFLTYFNYEAQQDKSGLPNDRFSAERPEGSISTLTIQRTEQRDSAMYRCASSTPGQGGLETQYFGPGTRLLVL.